The 21 T cell receptor beta chains presented below share a single source sample, sequenced in a study of blood T cell repertoires in COVID-19. Clones were sequenced by immunoSEQ multiplex PCR, and TCRdb holds only the in-frame ones, with some missing. Here the sample spans roughly 86,000 clones, around 85% being singletons. Sequencing was carried out using peripheral blood. These TCRs come from a woman at least 80 years old with COVID-19, enrolled during active disease.

The chain employs TRBV25-1 and TRBJ2-3; 12 bases are shared with TRBD2. This CDR3 comprises 14 residues. Germline V lookup: CDR1 MGHDK, CDR2 SYGVNS. V shed 3 bases, J shed 6 bases, and the junction held 1 base outside the gene matches. DNA for the CDR3: TGTGCCAGCAGTGAGACTAGCGGGAGTGATACGCAGTATTTT. Protein product: CASSETSGSDTQYF.

This clone was detected only once. CDR3 DNA: TGTGCCAGCAGCCCTTGGGTAGCGGGGCCCACAGATACGCAGTATTTT. Translation gives CASSPWVAGPTDTQYF. The V and J genes are TRBV3-1 (or the pseudogene TRBV3-2) and TRBJ2-3, with 8 bases fitting TRBD2. The CDR3 is 16 amino acids. Germline loops: CDR1 LGHDT, CDR2 YNNKEL (reference sequence). V was pared by 4 bases and J by 2 bases, with 8 bases of the junction left unmatched.

This chain joins TRBV2 and TRBJ2-7; 7 bases map to TRBD1. This CDR3 comprises 12 residues. V lost 5 bases and J lost 4; bases outside the gene matches: 2. CDR1 and CDR2 (germline): SNHLY, FYNNEI. The CDR3 protein is CASSQGVYEQYF. The CDR3 DNA reads as TGTGCCAGCAGTCAGGGGGTTTACGAGCAGTACTTC.

This chain connects TRBV7-9 to TRBJ1-1; no clear D. This CDR3 spans 11 amino acids. Looked up from germline, CDR1 is SEHNR and CDR2 is FQNEAQ (reference sequence). The germline V and J ends were trimmed by 3 bases and 6 bases, with 5 bases remaining between them. CDR3 in amino acids: CASSFSPEAFF. The CDR3 bases are TGTGCCAGCAGCTTTAGCCCTGAAGCTTTCTTT.

V gene TRBV2 combines with J gene TRBJ2-1; TRBD2 agrees at 9 bases. V lost 2 bases, J lost 3 bases, and 2 bases stayed unmatched. Germline lookup yields CDR1 SNHLY and CDR2 FYNNEI. The CDR3 has 15 residues. Here the CDR3 reads CASSELAGHYNEQFF. The DNA for the CDR3 is TGTGCCAGCAGTGAACTAGCGGGGCACTACAATGAGCAGTTCTTC. The full variable domain, completed using reference TRBV2 and TRBJ2-1, is EPEVTQTPSHQVTQMGQEVILRCVPISNHLYFYWYRQILGQKVEFLVSFYNNEISEKSEIFDDQFSVERPDGSNFTLKIRSTKLEDSAMYFCASSELAGHYNEQFFGPGTRLTVL.

CDR3: CASSYSRFTDTQYF. CDR3 bases: TGTGCCAGCAGTTACTCTAGATTCACAGATACGCAGTATTTT. J is TRBJ2-3 and V is TRBV6-6; D is unresolved. Germline V lookup: CDR1 MNHNY, CDR2 SVGAGI (reference sequence). V shed 0 bases and J shed 2 bases, with 6 bases lying between them. The CDR3 totals 14 residues.

A single count supports this clone. The chain has TRBV7-2 and TRBJ2-7, with D perhaps TRBD1 (6 bases). Germline assignment: CDR1 SGHTA and CDR2 FQGNSA. Trimming shortened V by 5 bases and J by 2 bases, and 19 bases separated the two germline ends. The CDR3 sequence is 16 residues long. DNA of the CDR3: TGTGCCAGCAGCGTCCCTGGACAGATTCGGCCCTACGAGCAGTACTTC. Protein: CASSVPGQIRPYEQYF.

The chain uses TRBV30 and TRBJ1-4, with 12 bases identical to TRBD1. V lost 6 bases and J lost 5; bases outside the gene matches: 7. This CDR3 region has 15 residues. Germline CDR1 is GTSNPN and CDR2 is SVGIG (reference sequence). The CDR3, as DNA: TGTGCCTGCCGGGACAGGGGGCGGGTGAATGAAAAACTGTTTTTT. Translating gives CACRDRGRVNEKLFF.

The J gene is TRBJ2-5, the V gene TRBV18; 10 nucleotides align to TRBD1. The CDR3 extends over 13 amino acids. CDR1 KGHSH and CDR2 LQKENI come from the germline V gene. V shed 3 bases, J shed 9 bases, and the junction held 4 bases outside the gene matches. CDR3 residues: CASSPGTGEAQYF. In DNA, the CDR3 is TGTGCCAGCTCACCGGGGACAGGGGAGGCCCAGTACTTC.

The genes are TRBV18 and TRBJ1-1; 7 nucleotides match TRBD1. The CDR3 has 14 residues. The V gene end was trimmed by 2 bases and the J gene end by 3 bases; junction bases not matched to a gene: 3. Per the germline V gene, CDR1 is KGHSH and CDR2 is LQKENI. CDR3 sequence reads: CASSPVQGYTEAFF. The CDR3, as DNA: TGTGCCAGCTCACCAGTACAGGGGTACACTGAAGCTTTCTTT.

The chain has TRBV7-8 and TRBJ1-4; TRBD1 is a possible D gene (6 bases). The CDR3 is made up of 15 amino acids. V was cut by 1 base and J by 6 bases, with 12 bases left in between. Looked up from germline, CDR1 is SGHVS and CDR2 is FQNEAQ. The CDR3 sequence: CASSLGGPVDEKLFF. The DNA for the CDR3 is TGTGCCAGCAGCTTAGGGGGGCCTGTGGATGAAAAACTGTTTTTT.

The V call is TRBV7-2, the J call TRBJ1-2, with 8 bases lining up with TRBD1. The CDR3 spans 14 residues. J lost 4 bases, V lost 5 bases, and 6 bases had no gene match. Germline loops: CDR1 SGHTA, CDR2 FQGNSA. The CDR3 region is CASSRDRGFYGYTF. The CDR3, as DNA: TGTGCCAGCAGCCGTGACAGGGGTTTCTATGGCTACACCTTC.

The chain recombines TRBV10-3 with TRBJ2-1, with 7 nucleotides matching TRBD1. Looked up from germline, CDR1 is ENHRY and CDR2 is SYGVKD. V was pared by 4 bases and J by 8 bases, with 5 bases of the junction left unmatched. This CDR3 has 13 amino acids. The CDR3 protein is CAISATGADEQFF. As DNA, the CDR3 is TGTGCCATCAGTGCTACAGGGGCGGATGAGCAGTTCTTC.

This clone was seen a few times. The V gene is TRBV14, the J gene TRBJ2-7; 8 bases align to TRBD2. Germline CDR1 is SGHDN and CDR2 is FVKESK. J lost 6 bases, V lost 0 bases, and 4 bases had no gene match. The CDR3 contains 14 residues. The DNA of the CDR3 is TGTGCCAGCAGCCAAGAAGCGGGAGTGGGCGAGCAGTACTTC. This gives the protein CASSQEAGVGEQYF.

The chain recombines TRBV18 with TRBJ2-5, with D perhaps TRBD2 (6 bases). This CDR3 contains 14 residues. V was pared by 4 bases and J by 9 bases, with 18 bases between. The V gene's germline CDR1 is KGHSH and CDR2 LQKENI. In DNA form, the CDR3 reads TGTGCCAGCTCACTGCTCCCGGGGGTGACTCCCCAGTACTTC. Protein: CASSLLPGVTPQYF.

The gene calls are TRBV6-1 and TRBJ2-7; D remains unclear. Trimming removed 5 bases at V and 0 bases at J, with 11 bases between. The CDR3 has 14 residues. From germline, CDR1 is MNHNS and CDR2 SASEGT. The CDR3 reads CASSRVADSYEQYF. DNA for the CDR3: TGTGCCAGCAGTAGAGTTGCCGACTCCTACGAGCAGTACTTC.

J is TRBJ2-2 and V is TRBV6-5; D gene uncertain. Germline V lookup: CDR1 MNHEY, CDR2 SVGAGI. Trimming removed 8 bases from V and 4 bases from J, with 14 bases in between. The CDR3 extends over 14 amino acids. The CDR3 region is CASRRVSVTGELFF. The CDR3 DNA reads TGTGCCAGCCGTCGAGTTTCTGTCACCGGGGAGCTGTTTTTT.

The DNA of the CDR3 is TGCGCCAGCAGCTTGTGGCAAAGCTCCTACAATGAGCAGTTCTTC. It encodes CASSLWQSSYNEQFF. This chain uses TRBV5-1 with TRBJ2-1; D ambiguous. V lost 1 base and J lost 0, with 8 bases in between. The CDR3 covers 15 residues. Germline CDR1 reads SGHRS; CDR2 reads YFSETQ. Based on the CDR3 plus reference TRBV5-1 and TRBJ2-1, the full variable domain is KAGVTQTPRYLIKTRGQQVTLSCSPISGHRSVSWYQQTPGQGLQFLFEYFSETQRNKGNFPGRFSGRQFSNSRSEMNVSTLELGDSALYLCASSLWQSSYNEQFFGPGTRLTVL.

This rearrangement joins TRBV7-3 to TRBJ2-1, with D unresolved. Germline CDR1 SGHTA, CDR2 FQGTGA. V was pared by 4 bases and J by 9 bases, with 10 bases between. This CDR3 has 12 residues. The CDR3 sequence is CASSSSTGEQFF. The CDR3 bases are TGTGCCAGCAGCTCCTCCACGGGTGAGCAGTTCTTC.

The chain recombines TRBV20-1 with TRBJ2-7; 8 nucleotides match TRBD1. Germline V gives CDR1 DFQATT, CDR2 SNEGSKA (reference sequence). This CDR3 spans 11 amino acids. Losses at the gene ends were 5 bases for V and 6 bases for J; bases not matched to a gene: 3. Here the CDR3 reads CSADTGGEQYF. The CDR3 DNA is TGCAGTGCTGATACAGGGGGCGAGCAGTACTTC.

The chain uses TRBV29-1 and TRBJ2-2, with TRBD2 matching 13 bases. Germline values: CDR1 SQVTM, CDR2 ANQGSEA. The CDR3 consists of 15 residues. Trimming took 6 bases from V and 7 from J; bases not matched to a gene: 8. DNA for the CDR3: TGCAGCGTCCGGACTAGCGGGAGAGGTAGCGGGGAGCTGTTTTTT. Protein product: CSVRTSGRGSGELFF.